This T cell receptor (beta chain) is from a study of T cell responses to AZD1222 COVID-19 vaccine. This CDR3 has 12 residues. Deletions cut 3 bases from V and 8 bases from J, with 7 bases between. Germline assignment: CDR1 SGHTA and CDR2 FQGNSA. Sequencing was performed with immunoSEQ multiplex PCR; in TCRdb, only in-frame clones are kept and a portion is missing. The table has tens of thousands of clones, around 87% seen once; the top ten hold 9% to 14%. The starting material was peripheral blood, obtained 28 days after the second AZD1222 dose. The chain is built from TRBV7-2 and TRBJ1-4; weak D call: TRBD1 (5 bases). The source is an adult who received the AZD1222 COVID-19 vaccine. In nucleotides, the CDR3 is TGTGCCAGCAGCTTCTCAGGGGAAAAACTGTTTTTT. Its protein is CASSFSGEKLFF. Complete variable domain (other parts from reference TRBV7-2 and TRBJ1-4): GAGVSQSPSNKVTEKGKDVELRCDPISGHTALYWYRQSLGQGLEFLIYFQGNSAPDKSGLPSDRFSAERTGGSVSTLTIQRTQQEDSAVYLCASSFSGEKLFFGSGTQLSVL.